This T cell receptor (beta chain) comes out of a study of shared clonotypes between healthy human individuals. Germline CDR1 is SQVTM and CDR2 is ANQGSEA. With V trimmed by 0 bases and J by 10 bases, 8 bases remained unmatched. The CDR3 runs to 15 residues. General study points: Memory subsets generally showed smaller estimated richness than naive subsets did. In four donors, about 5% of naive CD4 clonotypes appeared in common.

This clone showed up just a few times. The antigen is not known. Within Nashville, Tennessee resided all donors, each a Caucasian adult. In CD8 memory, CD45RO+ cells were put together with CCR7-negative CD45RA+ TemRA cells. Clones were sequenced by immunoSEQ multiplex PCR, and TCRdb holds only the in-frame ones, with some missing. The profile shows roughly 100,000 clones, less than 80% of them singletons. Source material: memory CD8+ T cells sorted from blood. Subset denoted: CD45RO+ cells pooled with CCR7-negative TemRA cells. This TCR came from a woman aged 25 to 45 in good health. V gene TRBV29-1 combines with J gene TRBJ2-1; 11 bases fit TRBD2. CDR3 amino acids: CSVEEGRLAGYEQFF. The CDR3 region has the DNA TGCAGCGTTGAAGAGGGTCGACTAGCGGGGTACGAGCAGTTCTTC.